The rows below give T cell receptor beta chains drawn from one sample of a study of blood T cell repertoires in COVID-19. Data came from immunoSEQ multiplex PCR; TCRdb stores just in-frame clones and leaves some out. This repertoire shows 190,000 or so clones, 85% to 95% found once; its top ten account for about 0.76%. What was sequenced was peripheral blood. The receptors shown here come from a man aged 25 to 40 with COVID-19, enrolled during active disease. The CDR3 runs from the conserved cysteine through the conserved F or W. A D gene is named only where the DNA matches it firmly. Some rows have no size entry. The others give once, few or many, or a class for an expanded clone.

size: once; D: TRBD1; J: TRBJ1-2; V: TRBV2; DNA: TGTGCCAGAGGGACAGTCCATGGCTACACCTTC; CDR3: CARGTVHGYTF
size: .; D: TRBD1; J: TRBJ1-1; V: TRBV2; DNA: TGTGCCAGCAGCGTAACCCCCGGGACAGCTAATGAAGCTTTCTTT; CDR3: CASSVTPGTANEAFF
size: once; D: TRBD1; J: TRBJ2-2; V: TRBV24-1; DNA: TGTGCCACCAGTGGACTGAAGACCGGGACAGGTCGTATTACAGTCACCGGGGAGCTGTTTTTT; CDR3: CATSGLKTGTGRITVTGELFF
size: .; D: .; J: TRBJ1-5; V: TRBV3-1/TRBV3-2; DNA: TGTGCCAGCAGCCAAGTATCGGGAGAGCCCTTCCCCCAGCCCCAGCATTTT; CDR3: CASSQVSGEPFPQPQHF
size: .; D: TRBD1; J: TRBJ1-2; V: TRBV5-1; DNA: TGCGCCAGCAGCGAGGACAGGCTTGGCTACACCTTC; CDR3: CASSEDRLGYTF
size: .; D: .; J: TRBJ1-1; V: TRBV6-5; DNA: TGTGCCAGCAGTTACTCCCCTCCAGGAGCGGGGACTGAAGCTTTCTTT; CDR3: CASSYSPPGAGTEAFF
size: .; D: .; J: TRBJ1-4; V: TRBV19; DNA: TGTGCCAGTGCCGGGACAATGACTAATGAAAAACTGTTTTTT; CDR3: CASAGTMTNEKLFF
size: .; D: .; J: TRBJ2-7; V: TRBV30; DNA: TGTGCCTGGACACAGGGTACCTTCTACGAGCAGTACTTC; CDR3: CAWTQGTFYEQYF
size: .; D: .; J: TRBJ1-1; V: TRBV3-1/TRBV3-2; DNA: TGTGCCAGCAGCCGTAAGGGAGGAACGAACACTGAAGCTTTCTTT; CDR3: CASSRKGGTNTEAFF
size: .; D: .; J: TRBJ1-2; V: TRBV5-4; DNA: TGTGCCAGCAGCTTGGGCCAGGCACCTGGCTACACCTTC; CDR3: CASSLGQAPGYTF
size: .; D: TRBD1; J: TRBJ1-6; V: TRBV30; DNA: TGTGCCTGGAGAGGTTACGGACAGGGGGCTTTTTCACCCCTCCACTTT; CDR3: CAWRGYGQGAFSPLHF
size: once; D: .; J: TRBJ1-4; V: TRBV5-6; DNA: TGTGCCAGCAGCAGGAGGGGAACTAATGAAAAACTGTTTTTT; CDR3: CASSRRGTNEKLFF
size: .; D: .; J: TRBJ1-1; V: TRBV5-4; DNA: TGTGCCAGCAGCTTACCTCGGGGGGAGAACACTGAAGCTTTCTTT; CDR3: CASSLPRGENTEAFF
size: .; D: TRBD2; J: TRBJ2-5; V: TRBV27; DNA: TGTGCCAGCAGTTTATACGGGGGGGACCCCCAGTACTTC; CDR3: CASSLYGGDPQYF
size: .; D: TRBD1; J: TRBJ2-5; V: TRBV7-3; DNA: TGTGCCAGCAGCCCAGGGACAGGTGAAGAGACCCAGTACTTC; CDR3: CASSPGTGEETQYF
size: .; D: .; J: TRBJ1-6; V: TRBV6-5; DNA: TGTGCCAGCAGAAACAGGGCCGCCGGATCACCCCTCCACTTT; CDR3: CASRNRAAGSPLHF
size: .; D: TRBD1; J: TRBJ1-1; V: TRBV5-1; DNA: TGCGCCAGCAGCCTAACAGGGGGGATGAACACTGAAGCTTTCTTT; CDR3: CASSLTGGMNTEAFF